Following are 24 T cell receptor beta chains from one sample sequenced in a study of blood T cell repertoires in COVID-19. Sequencing was performed with immunoSEQ multiplex PCR; in TCRdb, only in-frame clones are kept and a portion is missing. The sample lists about 140,000 clones; approximately 84% were seen once. The material sequenced was peripheral blood. These TCRs come from a human donor in a cohort sampled during active COVID-19.

The V gene is TRBV11-3, the J gene TRBJ2-7; 8 bases align to TRBD1. The V segment lost 5 bases and the J segment 6 bases; nucleotides outside the gene matches: 9. Germline V gene sequence: CDR1 SGHNT, CDR2 YENEEA. The CDR3 is 14 residues long. CDR3 nucleotides: TGTGCCAGCAGCCCTTGGACAGGGAATGGCGAGCAGTACGTC. Translating gives CASSPWTGNGEQYV.

This clone has a handful of counts. This chain connects TRBV3-1 (or the pseudogene TRBV3-2) to TRBJ1-4, with 7 bases aligning to TRBD1. CDR1 and CDR2 from the germline V gene are LGHDT and YNNKEL (reference sequence). The CDR3 covers 15 residues. The trim removed 4 bases at V and 7 bases at J, leaving 9 bases unmatched. The CDR3 region has the DNA TGTGCCAGCAGCCTTCAACAGGGGAAGGGTGAAAAACTGTTTTTT. It yields the protein CASSLQQGKGEKLFF.

This clone is a singleton in its sample. J is TRBJ1-6 and V is TRBV6-1, with 12 bases aligning to TRBD1. This CDR3 is built from 15 residues. Germline V gene data show CDR1 as MNHNS and CDR2 as SASEGT. V gave up 1 base and J gave up 13 bases; unmatched junction bases: 5. CDR3 in DNA: TGTGCCAGCAGTGAAGACCGGGACAGGGGGCAGCCCCTCCACTTT. Encoded protein: CASSEDRDRGQPLHF.

This clone was observed a single time. V and J are TRBV5-1 and TRBJ2-1, with 10 nucleotides matching TRBD2. The CDR3 loop spans 15 amino acids. V dropped 4 bases and J dropped 4; count of bases not matched to a gene: 5. CDR1 is SGHRS and CDR2 is YFSETQ in the germline V gene. In nucleotides, the CDR3 is TGCGCCAGCAGCATGACTAGCGGGCTTTACAATGAGCAGTTCTTC. This sequence encodes CASSMTSGLYNEQFF.

This chain uses TRBV19 with TRBJ2-4; 7 bases are a match to TRBD1. The germline V gene has CDR1 LNHDA and CDR2 SQIVND (reference sequence). The CDR3 length is 16 residues. V dropped 5 bases and J dropped 6; count of bases not matched to a gene: 13. As DNA, the CDR3 is TGTGCCAGTAGTTTAAGACAGGGTCAAACCCTAAACATTCAGTACTTC. Translating gives CASSLRQGQTLNIQYF.

This chain joins TRBV30 and TRBJ2-7; D uncertain. The CDR3 has 11 residues. Germline CDR1 GTSNPN, CDR2 SVGIG (reference sequence). DNA of the CDR3: TGTGCCTGGAGTGCCAGTCACTATCTCCGAGTC. Translating it yields CAWSASHYLRV.

In its sample, this clone was seen a few times. The genes are TRBV7-2 and TRBJ2-1; 12 bases are a match to TRBD2. There are 15 residues in the CDR3. The ends lost 3 bases at V and 7 bases at J; junction bases unmatched: 4. The germline V gene encodes CDR1 SGHTA and CDR2 FQGNSA. CDR3 region: CASSFLAGGLNEQFF. CDR3 nucleotides: TGTGCCAGCAGCTTTCTAGCGGGAGGGCTTAATGAGCAGTTCTTC.

The rearrangement uses TRBV30 and TRBJ1-5, with D perhaps TRBD1 (5 bases). The CDR3 is 13 residues long. Trimming shortened V by 5 bases and J by 2 bases, and 10 bases separated the two germline ends. CDR1 and CDR2 from the germline V gene are GTSNPN and SVGIG (reference sequence). In DNA form, the CDR3 reads TGTGCCTGGCGATCCAGGGGCAATCAGCCCCAGCATTTT. Amino acid sequence: CAWRSRGNQPQHF.

This chain links TRBV5-6 with TRBJ2-3; D possibly corresponds to TRBD2 (5 bases). CDR1 SGHDT and CDR2 YYEEEE come from the germline V gene. The ends were cut back, 2 bases at V and 4 bases at J, with 11 bases in the middle. The CDR3 runs to 14 residues. CDR3 protein: CASSFIHGADTQYF. The CDR3 coding sequence is TGTGCCAGCAGCTTTATTCACGGGGCAGATACGCAGTATTTT.

The V and J genes are TRBV5-8 and TRBJ2-1, with 11 bases matching TRBD1. Germline CDR1 SGHTS, CDR2 YDEGEE. This CDR3 region has 15 residues. V lost 1 base and J lost 4; bases outside the gene matches: 1. In nucleotides, the CDR3 is TGTGCCAGCAGCTTGTGGGACAGGGGGTACAATGAGCAGTTCTTC. This codes for CASSLWDRGYNEQFF. Together with reference TRBV5-8 and TRBJ2-1, the CDR3 gives the full variable domain: EAGVTQSPTHLIKTRGQQATLRCSPISGHTSVYWYQQALGLGLQFLLWYDEGEERNRGNFPPRFSGRQFPNYSSELNVNALELEDSALYLCASSLWDRGYNEQFFGPGTRLTVL.

The chain employs TRBV21-1 and TRBJ1-2; no DNA check was done on the table's D call, TRBD1. TRBV21-1 is termed a pseudogene. CDR3 size: 14 residues. The CDR3 DNA reads as TGTGCCAGCATCCTGGACAGGTTAAGATATGGCTACACCTTC. This translates into CASILDRLRYGYTF.

The chain has TRBV29-1 and TRBJ1-2; 8 positions match TRBD1. Germline values: CDR1 SQVTM, CDR2 ANQGSEA. The CDR3 contains 13 residues. V was clipped by 6 bases and J by 4 bases; unmatched bases: 7. The CDR3 sequence: CSVGIQGGYGYTF. The CDR3 DNA sequence: TGCAGCGTCGGTATACAGGGGGGCTATGGCTACACCTTC.

The CDR3 DNA reads TGTGCCATCGGGGGAGGAACCGGGGAGCTGTTTTTT. It specifies CAIGGGTGELFF. The chain employs TRBV10-3 and TRBJ2-2; D is possibly TRBD2 (6 bases). The V gene lost 8 bases and the J gene lost 5 bases, with 9 bases spanning the gap. Germline assignment: CDR1 ENHRY and CDR2 SYGVKD. The CDR3 has 12 residues.

The rearrangement joins TRBV7-9 to TRBJ1-2; 7 bases are shared with TRBD1. Germline loops: CDR1 SEHNR, CDR2 FQNEAQ (reference sequence). The CDR3 spans 14 residues. Trimming removed 5 bases from V and 7 bases from J; junction bases left unmatched: 10. In DNA, the CDR3 is TGTGCCAGCAGCCAAGAGACAGGGAGGATTGGCTACACCTTC. It codes for CASSQETGRIGYTF.

This rearrangement joins TRBV3-1 (or the pseudogene TRBV3-2) to TRBJ2-5; D call uncertain. Germline V gives CDR1 LGHDT, CDR2 YNNKEL (reference sequence). V lost 3 bases, J lost 0 bases, and 14 bases lay in between. This CDR3 is built from 16 residues. The CDR3 reads CASSHNLRWYQETQYF. Here the CDR3 DNA reads TGTGCCAGCAGCCACAACCTGAGGTGGTACCAAGAGACCCAGTACTTC.

This chain uses TRBV3-1 (or the pseudogene TRBV3-2) with TRBJ2-1; 11 bases fit TRBD1. The CDR3 sequence is 15 residues long. With 4 bases clipped from V and 4 bases from J, the junction kept 3 bases outside the gene matches. CDR1 and CDR2 (germline): LGHDT, YNNKEL (reference sequence). The CDR3 region is CASSPGQGVYNEQFF. Here the CDR3 DNA reads TGTGCCAGCAGCCCGGGACAGGGGGTGTACAATGAGCAGTTCTTC.

The chain is built from TRBV19 and TRBJ1-5, with TRBD1 matching 7 bases. V trimming: 5 bases; J trimming: 4 bases; junction bases outside the gene matches: 8. The CDR3 has 15 amino acids. Germline V gene sequence: CDR1 LNHDA, CDR2 SQIVND (reference sequence). The CDR3 sequence: CASSVTKGQNQPQHF. CDR3 sequence (DNA): TGTGCCAGTAGTGTAACCAAGGGACAGAATCAGCCCCAGCATTTT. The variable domain in full, with the rest retrieved from reference TRBV19 and TRBJ1-5, is DGGITQSPKYLFRKEGQNVTLSCEQNLNHDAMYWYRQDPGQGLRLIYYSQIVNDFQKGDIAEGYSVSREKKESFPLTVTSAQKNPTAFYLCASSVTKGQNQPQHFGDGTRLSIL.

The J gene is TRBJ1-4, the V gene TRBV28; possibly TRBD1 for D (5 bases). The ends were cut back, 5 bases at V and 5 bases at J, with 12 bases in the middle. Germline CDR1 is MDHEN and CDR2 is SYDVKM. The CDR3 length is 14 residues. For the CDR3, the DNA is TGTGCCAGCAGTCAGGGAGGGATGAATGAAAAACTGTTTTTT. Its protein product is CASSQGGMNEKLFF.

V is TRBV5-5 and J is TRBJ1-3; maybe TRBD1 (5 bases). This CDR3 comprises 15 residues. Trimming stripped 2 bases from V and 0 bases from J, with 9 bases between. The germline CDR1 and CDR2 sequences are SGHKS and YYEKEE (reference sequence). For the CDR3, the DNA is TGTGCCAGCAGCTTAGCGGGGACCTCTGGAAACACCATATATTTT. Protein product: CASSLAGTSGNTIYF.

This chain uses TRBV2 with TRBJ1-4; D uncertain. Trimming stripped 6 bases from V and 7 bases from J, with 12 bases between. CDR3 length: 13 residues. Germline V gene sequence: CDR1 SNHLY, CDR2 FYNNEI. The CDR3 region is CASRTFSGEKLFF. The CDR3 DNA reads TGTGCCAGCAGGACATTCTCCGGTGAAAAACTGTTTTTT.

This sequence joins TRBV5-1 and TRBJ2-2; the D gene is possibly TRBD2 (6 bases). This CDR3 comprises 14 residues. The germline gives CDR1 SGHRS, CDR2 YFSETQ. With 3 bases removed from V and 5 bases from J, the gap between germline ends came to 11 bases. CDR3 amino acids: CASSYSGFTGELFF. CDR3 in DNA: TGCGCCAGCAGCTATAGCGGTTTTACCGGGGAGCTGTTTTTT.

This clone was seen once. The chain couples TRBV19 to TRBJ1-5; 11 nucleotides agree with TRBD1. V shed 8 bases and J 4 bases; nucleotides not matched to a gene: 4. The CDR3 is 14 amino acids. CDR1 and CDR2 (germline): LNHDA, SQIVND (reference sequence). Here the CDR3 DNA reads TGTGCCAGTGAGGGACAGGGGGGAAATCAGCCCCAGCATTTT. Translated, it gives CASEGQGGNQPQHF. Variable domain in full (rest from reference TRBV19 and TRBJ1-5): DGGITQSPKYLFRKEGQNVTLSCEQNLNHDAMYWYRQDPGQGLRLIYYSQIVNDFQKGDIAEGYSVSREKKESFPLTVTSAQKNPTAFYLCASEGQGGNQPQHFGDGTRLSIL.

The chain recombines TRBV18 with TRBJ1-2; 9 bases are shared with TRBD1. J gave up 4 bases and V 4 bases, and 7 bases lay outside the gene matches. CDR1 is KGHSH and CDR2 is LQKENI in the germline V gene. This CDR3 contains 15 residues. CDR3 amino acids: CASSQTRDRVYGYTF. As DNA, the CDR3 is TGTGCCAGCTCACAAACCCGGGACAGGGTCTATGGCTACACCTTC. Complete variable domain (other parts from reference TRBV18 and TRBJ1-2): NAGVMQNPRHLVRRRGQEARLRCSPMKGHSHVYWYRQLPEEGLKFMVYLQKENIIDESGMPKERFSAEFPKEGPSILRIQQVVRGDSAAYFCASSQTRDRVYGYTFGSGTRLTVV.

The sample holds a few counts of this clone. The CDR3 sequence is CASSSGTPGNTIYF. CDR3 sequence (DNA): TGCGCCAGCAGCTCCGGGACTCCTGGAAACACCATATATTTT. V is TRBV5-1 and J is TRBJ1-3, with D possibly being TRBD1 (5 bases). The germline V and J ends were trimmed by 3 bases and 2 bases, with 9 bases remaining between them. Germline assignment: CDR1 SGHRS and CDR2 YFSETQ. This CDR3 spans 14 amino acids.